These 16 T cell receptor beta chains share one sample of origin, sequenced in a study of response to subunit inactivated influenza vaccine (dated by TCRdb to the late 2010s). The library was made by RT-PCR. Sequenced on an Illumina HiSeq 2500. The public sequencing data were trimmed at Q25 with fastp and processed into clonotypes with MiXCR by TCRdb, which kept only in-frame beta chains. For every CDR3 protein sequence, its rows merge into one entry that carries the most common genes and DNA. A total of 800,000 to 1,000,000 distinct CDR3 sequences appear in this sample, about 20% of them only once. The ten largest clones capture more than 8.5% of the sample. The source was PBMCs from blood, collected more than 4 days after vaccination. These receptor sequences come from a man over 45 who received an inactivated influenza vaccine. Donor details come from another sample of the same person, matched by shared clones.

This clonotype was counted ten times or more. V and J are TRBV12-3 or TRBV12-4 and TRBJ2-7; a possible D gene is TRBD1 (6 bases). CDR3 length equals 14 residues. Trimming pared 6 bases from V and 0 bases from J, leaving 12 bases between. The CDR3 loop reads CASRGTYSSYEQYF. The CDR3 DNA is TGTGCCAGCAGGGGGACATACAGCTCCTACGAGCAGTACTTC.

The J gene is TRBJ2-7, the V gene TRBV12-3 or TRBV12-4; the D is unclear. Deletions cut 3 bases from V and 4 bases from J, with 19 bases between. CDR3 size: 16 residues. The CDR3 reads CASSLSVTHEIYEQYF. CDR3 nucleotides: TGTGCCAGCAGTTTGTCAGTAACCCACGAAATATACGAGCAGTACTTC.

This clonotype was detected only a few times. The chain carries TRBV12-3 or TRBV12-4 and TRBJ1-4; 7 nucleotides line up with TRBD1. V trimming: 5 bases; J trimming: 7 bases; junction bases outside the gene matches: 10. There are 15 residues in the CDR3. CDR3: CASSKDRVLGEKLFF. DNA of the CDR3: TGTGCCAGCAGTAAAGACAGGGTTTTAGGTGAAAAACTGTTTTTT.

Turning to this clonotype: In this CDR3 the conserved last residue, phenylalanine or tryptophan, is missing, so a read error is likely. The genes are TRBV11-1 and TRBJ2-3, with D uncertain. V was trimmed by 3 bases and J by 1 base, leaving 11 bases between them. CDR3 size: 15 residues. Germline CDR1 SGHAT, CDR2 FQDESV (reference sequence). CDR3 in amino acids: CASSFLGQGTDTQYL. The CDR3 DNA follows: TGTGCCAGCAGCTTTCTAGGGCAGGGCACAGATACGCAGTATCTT.

The gene calls are TRBV6-2 or TRBV6-3 and TRBJ2-1; D not resolved. Trimming shortened V by 0 bases and J by 10 bases, and 4 bases separated the two germline ends. There are 11 residues in the CDR3. The germline CDR1 and CDR2 sequences are MNHEY and SVGEGT. The DNA of the CDR3 is TGTGCCAGCAGTTACTCGTTAGAGCAGTTCTTC. This translates into CASSYSLEQFF.

This clonotype was recorded at least ten times. The genes are TRBV20-1 and TRBJ2-1; 9 bases agree with TRBD2. Germline CDR1 and CDR2: DFQATT and SNEGSKA (reference sequence). This CDR3 has 14 amino acids. V lost 7 bases to trimming and J lost 5 bases; unmatched junction nucleotides: 9. DNA of the CDR3: TGCAGTGGTCCCAAGAGCGGGGGGAACAATGAGCAGTTCTTC. This sequence encodes CSGPKSGGNNEQFF.

To note about this clonotype: The junction shows a germline mismatch at one end, possibly a read error. CDR3 bases: TGTGCCAGCAGCTACTCGGTTCGGGAAGGCTACACCTTC. It translates to CASSYSVREGYTF. This sequence joins TRBV6-2 or TRBV6-3 and TRBJ1-2; D ambiguous. Germline loops: CDR1 MNHEY, CDR2 SVGEGT. This CDR3 has 13 residues.

This clonotype came up a few times. The V call is TRBV2, the J call TRBJ1-5; 8 nucleotides match TRBD1. CDR3 length: 15 residues. With V trimmed by 8 bases and J by 4 bases, 10 bases remained unmatched. Germline V gene sequence: CDR1 SNHLY, CDR2 FYNNEI. CDR3 bases: TGTGCCAGCGACGGCGGACAGGGCCGAAATCAGCCCCAGCATTTT. It is translated as CASDGGQGRNQPQHF.

This clonotype was picked up a small number of times. The CDR3 DNA reads TGCGCCAGCAGCCAAGGGGTCAACCGGGGGACAGTCGCCTACGAGCAGTACTTC. This gives the protein CASSQGVNRGTVAYEQYF. V is TRBV4-3 and J is TRBJ2-7; tentative D call: TRBD1 (7 bases). Germline lookup yields CDR1 LGHNA and CDR2 YSLEER. The V end lost 1 base, the J end lost 2 bases, and 21 bases lay between the germline ends. The CDR3 loop spans 18 amino acids.

This clonotype came up a few times. The V gene is TRBV29-1, the J gene TRBJ1-2; TRBD1 might be the D (6 bases). Germline-derived CDR1 and CDR2 are SQVTM and ANQGSEA. CDR3 length: 14 residues. With 2 bases removed from V and 1 base from J, the gap between germline ends came to 11 bases. CDR3 nucleotides: TGCAGCGTTGAACTCGACAGGATTAACTATGGCTACACCTTC. Translation: CSVELDRINYGYTF.

The chain recombines TRBV9 with TRBJ2-2; tentative D call: TRBD1 (6 bases). Trimming pared 5 bases from V and 5 bases from J, leaving 13 bases between. Germline V CDR1 and CDR2: SGDLS, YYNGEE. The CDR3 covers 14 residues. CDR3 sequence: CASSVRDTTGELFF. DNA of the CDR3: TGTGCCAGCAGTGTCCGGGACACGACCGGGGAGCTGTTTTTT.

This clonotype was observed many times. The gene calls are TRBV7-8 and TRBJ2-7; tentative D call: TRBD1 (5 bases). CDR1 is SGHVS and CDR2 is FQNEAQ in the germline V gene. The CDR3 spans 13 residues. V lost 4 bases and J lost 7, with 14 bases in between. As DNA, the CDR3 is TGTGCCAGCAGCTGGGGCCCTTTACGGGAGCAGTACTTC. It specifies CASSWGPLREQYF.

V gene TRBV28 combines with J gene TRBJ1-5; 9 bases match TRBD1. The ends lost 4 bases at V and 6 bases at J; junction bases unmatched: 7. Germline V lookup: CDR1 MDHEN, CDR2 SYDVKM. This CDR3 is built from 15 residues. CDR3 in amino acids: CASSSGQGWGQPQHF. CDR3 sequence (DNA): TGTGCCAGCAGTTCGGGACAGGGCTGGGGTCAGCCCCAGCATTTT.

This clonotype was counted between two and nine times. The rearrangement joins TRBV12-3 or TRBV12-4 to TRBJ2-5, with a tentative D call TRBD2 (5 bases). The CDR3 contains 14 residues. Trimming cost V 2 bases and J 3 bases, with 10 bases left between them. The CDR3 DNA is TGTGCCAGCAGTTTATCCCGGGGAGAAGAGACCCAGTACTTC. Its translation: CASSLSRGEETQYF.

This sequence joins TRBV10-3 and TRBJ2-1, with 7 bases lining up with TRBD1. Germline CDR1 ENHRY, CDR2 SYGVKD. This CDR3 comprises 14 residues. Trimming removed 10 bases from V and 2 bases from J; junction bases left unmatched: 8. In nucleotides, the CDR3 is TGTGCCACGGGCCCTCAGGGGGCCTACAATGAGCAGTTCTTC. Translation: CATGPQGAYNEQFF.

Ten or more counts support this clonotype. The chain employs TRBV5-1 and TRBJ2-7; D remains unclear. This CDR3 spans 15 amino acids. Trimming took off 0 bases at V and 0 bases at J, with 10 bases between the two ends. Germline CDR1 and CDR2: SGHRS and YFSETQ. The CDR3 DNA follows: TGCGCCAGCAGCTTGGGTGTTAGCAGCTCCTACGAGCAGTACTTC. Protein: CASSLGVSSSYEQYF.